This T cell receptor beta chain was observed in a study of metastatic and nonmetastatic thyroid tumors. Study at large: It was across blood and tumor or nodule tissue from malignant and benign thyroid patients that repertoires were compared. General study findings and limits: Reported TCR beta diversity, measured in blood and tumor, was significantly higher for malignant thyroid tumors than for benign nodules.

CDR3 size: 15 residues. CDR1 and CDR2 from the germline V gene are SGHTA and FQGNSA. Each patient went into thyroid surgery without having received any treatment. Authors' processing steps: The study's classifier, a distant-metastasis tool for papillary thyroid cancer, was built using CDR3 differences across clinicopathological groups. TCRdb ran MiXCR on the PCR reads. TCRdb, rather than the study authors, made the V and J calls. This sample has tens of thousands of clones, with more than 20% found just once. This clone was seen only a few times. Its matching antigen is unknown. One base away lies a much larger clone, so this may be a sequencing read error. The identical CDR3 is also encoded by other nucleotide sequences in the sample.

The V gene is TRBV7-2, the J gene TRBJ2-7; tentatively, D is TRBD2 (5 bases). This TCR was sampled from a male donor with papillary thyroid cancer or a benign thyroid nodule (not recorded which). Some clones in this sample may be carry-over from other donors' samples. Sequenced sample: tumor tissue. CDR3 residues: CASSSHGGLEYEQYF. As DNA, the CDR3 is TGCGCCAGCAGCTCGCATGGAGGACTCGAGTACGAGCAGTACTTC. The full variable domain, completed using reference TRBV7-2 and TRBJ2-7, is GAGVSQSPSNKVTEKGKDVELRCDPISGHTALYWYRQSLGQGLEFLIYFQGNSAPDKSGLPSDRFSAERTGGSVSTLTIQRTQQEDSAVYLCASSSHGGLEYEQYFGPGTRLTVT.